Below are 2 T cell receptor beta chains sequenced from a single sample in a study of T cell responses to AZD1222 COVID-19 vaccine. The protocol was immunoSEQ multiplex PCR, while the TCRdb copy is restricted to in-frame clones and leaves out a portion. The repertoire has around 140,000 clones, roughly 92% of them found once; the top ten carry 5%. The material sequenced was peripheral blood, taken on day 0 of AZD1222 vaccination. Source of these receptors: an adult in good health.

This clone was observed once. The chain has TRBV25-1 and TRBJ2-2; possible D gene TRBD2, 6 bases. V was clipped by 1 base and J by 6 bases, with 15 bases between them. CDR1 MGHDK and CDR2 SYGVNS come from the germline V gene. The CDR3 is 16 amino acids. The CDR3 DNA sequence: TGTGCCAGCAGTGAATCCCCTTCGCGGGATCCCGGGGAGCTGTTTTTT. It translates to CASSESPSRDPGELFF.

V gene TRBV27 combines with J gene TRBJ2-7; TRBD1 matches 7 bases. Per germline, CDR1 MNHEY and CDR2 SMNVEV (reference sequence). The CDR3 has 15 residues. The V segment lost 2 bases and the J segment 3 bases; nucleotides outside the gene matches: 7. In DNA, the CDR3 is TGTGCCAGCAGTTTACTCCCCACAGGGGACTACGAGCAGTACTTC. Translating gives CASSLLPTGDYEQYF.